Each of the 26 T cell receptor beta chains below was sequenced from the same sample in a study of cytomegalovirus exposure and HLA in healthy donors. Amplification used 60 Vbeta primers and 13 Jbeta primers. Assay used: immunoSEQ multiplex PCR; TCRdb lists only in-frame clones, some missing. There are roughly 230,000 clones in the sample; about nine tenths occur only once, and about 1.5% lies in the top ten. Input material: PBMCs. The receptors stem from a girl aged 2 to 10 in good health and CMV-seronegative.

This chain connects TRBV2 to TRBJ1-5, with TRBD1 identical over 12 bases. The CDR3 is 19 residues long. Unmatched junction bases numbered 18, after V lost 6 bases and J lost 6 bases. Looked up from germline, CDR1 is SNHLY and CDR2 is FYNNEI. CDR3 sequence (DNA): TGTGCCAGCAGAAAGGCTACTATTTGGGACAGGGGGCCCCCTCAGCCCCAGCATTTT. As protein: CASRKATIWDRGPPQPQHF.

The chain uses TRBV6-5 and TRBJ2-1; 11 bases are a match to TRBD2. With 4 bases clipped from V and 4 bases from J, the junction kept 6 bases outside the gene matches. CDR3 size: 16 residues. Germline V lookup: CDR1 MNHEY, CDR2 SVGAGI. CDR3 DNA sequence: TGTGCCAGCAGTTTACTAGCGGGAGAGAAATACAATGAGCAGTTCTTC. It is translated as CASSLLAGEKYNEQFF.

CDR3: CASSLGQGMDTQYF. In DNA, the CDR3 is TGCGCCAGCAGCTTGGGCCAGGGGATGGATACGCAGTATTTT. The chain uses TRBV5-1 and TRBJ2-3, with a tentative D call TRBD1 (6 bases). V was pared by 0 bases and J by 6 bases, with 11 bases between. Germline V CDR1 and CDR2: SGHRS, YFSETQ. The CDR3 has 14 amino acids.

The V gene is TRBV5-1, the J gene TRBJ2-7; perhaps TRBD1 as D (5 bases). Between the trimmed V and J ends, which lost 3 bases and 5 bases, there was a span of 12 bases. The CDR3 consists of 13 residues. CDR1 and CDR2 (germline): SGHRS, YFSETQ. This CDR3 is CASSSGKGHEQYF. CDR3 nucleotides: TGCGCCAGCAGCTCCGGCAAGGGGCACGAGCAGTACTTC.

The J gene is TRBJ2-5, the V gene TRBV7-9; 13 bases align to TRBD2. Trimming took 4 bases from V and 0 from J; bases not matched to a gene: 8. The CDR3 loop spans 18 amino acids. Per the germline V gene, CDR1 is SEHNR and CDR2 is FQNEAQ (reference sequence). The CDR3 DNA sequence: TGTGCCAGCAGCTCCGGACTAGCGGGGGCCCGAAACCAAGAGACCCAGTACTTC. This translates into CASSSGLAGARNQETQYF.

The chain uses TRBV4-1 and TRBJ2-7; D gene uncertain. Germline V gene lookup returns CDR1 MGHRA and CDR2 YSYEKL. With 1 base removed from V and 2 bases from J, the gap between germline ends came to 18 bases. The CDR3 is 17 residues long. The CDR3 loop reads CASSQALVGGEPYEQYF. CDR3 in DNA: TGCGCCAGCAGCCAAGCTTTAGTTGGCGGAGAGCCCTACGAGCAGTACTTC.

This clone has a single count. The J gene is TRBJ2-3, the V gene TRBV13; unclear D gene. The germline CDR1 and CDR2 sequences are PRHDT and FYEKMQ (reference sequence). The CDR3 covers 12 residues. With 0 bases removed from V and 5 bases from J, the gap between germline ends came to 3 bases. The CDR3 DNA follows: TGTGCCAGCAGCTTAGGGAGAGATACGCAGTATTTT. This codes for CASSLGRDTQYF.

The CDR3 coding sequence is TGTGCCAGCAGCCCAACGGGGGGGGCGGATACGCAGTATTTT. This gives the protein CASSPTGGADTQYF. The rearrangement links TRBV27 to TRBJ2-3; TRBD2 agrees at 8 bases. The trim removed 6 bases at V and 6 bases at J, leaving 8 bases unmatched. CDR1 is MNHEY, CDR2 SMNVEV, per germline (reference sequence). The CDR3 covers 14 residues.

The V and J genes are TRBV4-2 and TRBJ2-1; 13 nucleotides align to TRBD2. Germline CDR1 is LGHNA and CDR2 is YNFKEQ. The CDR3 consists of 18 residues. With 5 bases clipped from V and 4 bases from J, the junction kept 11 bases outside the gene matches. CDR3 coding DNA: TGTGCCAGCAGCTCGGGACTAGCGGGAAAATCTAGATACAATGAGCAGTTCTTC. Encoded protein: CASSSGLAGKSRYNEQFF.

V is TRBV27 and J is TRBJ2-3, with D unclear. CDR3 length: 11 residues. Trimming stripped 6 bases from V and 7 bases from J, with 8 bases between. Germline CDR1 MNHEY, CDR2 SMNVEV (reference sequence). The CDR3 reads CASSRGYTQYF. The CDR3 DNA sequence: TGTGCCAGCAGCCGCGGATATACGCAGTATTTT.

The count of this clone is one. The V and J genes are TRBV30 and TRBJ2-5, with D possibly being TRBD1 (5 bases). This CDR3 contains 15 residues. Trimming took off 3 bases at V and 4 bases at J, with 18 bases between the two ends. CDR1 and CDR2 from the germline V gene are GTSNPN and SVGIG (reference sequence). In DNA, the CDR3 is TGTGCCTGGAGCCCCGGCAGGGTGATTGGAGAGACCCAGTACTTC. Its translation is CAWSPGRVIGETQYF.

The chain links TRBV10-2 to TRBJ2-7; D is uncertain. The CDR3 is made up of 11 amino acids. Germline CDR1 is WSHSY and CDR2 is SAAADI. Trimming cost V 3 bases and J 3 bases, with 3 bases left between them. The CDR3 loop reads CASSDLYEQYF. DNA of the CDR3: TGCGCCAGCAGTGATCTCTACGAGCAGTACTTC.

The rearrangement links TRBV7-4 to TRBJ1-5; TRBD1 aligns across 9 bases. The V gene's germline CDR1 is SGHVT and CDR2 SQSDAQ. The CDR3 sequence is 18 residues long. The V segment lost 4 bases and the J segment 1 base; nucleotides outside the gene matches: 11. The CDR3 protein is CASSSRDRVGKSNQPQHF. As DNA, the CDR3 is TGTGCCAGCAGCTCCCGGGACAGGGTCGGTAAAAGCAATCAGCCCCAGCATTTT.

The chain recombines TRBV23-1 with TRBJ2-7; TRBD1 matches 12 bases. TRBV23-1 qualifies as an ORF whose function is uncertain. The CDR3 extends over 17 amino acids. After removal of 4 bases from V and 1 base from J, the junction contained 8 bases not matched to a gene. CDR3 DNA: TGCGCCAGCAGTCGCGTCCCGGGACAGGGGGCATCCTACGAGCAGTACTTC. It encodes CASSRVPGQGASYEQYF.

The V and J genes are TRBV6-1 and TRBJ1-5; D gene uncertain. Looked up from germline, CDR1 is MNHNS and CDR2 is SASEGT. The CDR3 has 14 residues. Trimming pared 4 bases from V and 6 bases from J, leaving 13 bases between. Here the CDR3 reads CASSGTGEVQPQHF. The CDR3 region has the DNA TGTGCCAGCAGTGGAACCGGGGAGGTTCAGCCCCAGCATTTT.

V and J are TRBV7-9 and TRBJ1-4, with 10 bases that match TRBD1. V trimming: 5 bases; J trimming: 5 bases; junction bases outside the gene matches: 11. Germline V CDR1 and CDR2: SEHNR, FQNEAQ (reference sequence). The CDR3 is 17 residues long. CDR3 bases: TGTGCCAGCAGCCTATCGACAGGGGGCCGGATGAATGAAAAACTGTTTTTT. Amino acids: CASSLSTGGRMNEKLFF. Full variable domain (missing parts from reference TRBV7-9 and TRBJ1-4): DTGVSQNPRHKITKRGQNVTFRCDPISEHNRLYWYRQTLGQGPEFLTYFQNEAQLEKSRLLSDRFSAERPKGSFSTLEIQRTEQGDSAMYLCASSLSTGGRMNEKLFFGSGTQLSVL.

In nucleotides, the CDR3 is TGTGCCAGCAGTTACACAGGGGCCTACGAGCAGTACTTC. Translation gives CASSYTGAYEQYF. The chain couples TRBV6-5 to TRBJ2-5, with 7 bases identical to TRBD1. The end of the DNA fits TRBJ2-7 better, so the J call may be wrong. The CDR3 extends over 13 amino acids. Germline-derived CDR1 and CDR2 are MNHEY and SVGAGI.

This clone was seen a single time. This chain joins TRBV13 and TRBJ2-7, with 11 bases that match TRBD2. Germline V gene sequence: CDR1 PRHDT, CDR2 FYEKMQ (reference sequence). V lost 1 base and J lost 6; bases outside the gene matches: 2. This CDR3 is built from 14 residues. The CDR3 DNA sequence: TGTGCCAGCAGCTTAGCCCTAGCGGGAGGCGAGCAGTACTTC. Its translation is CASSLALAGGEQYF. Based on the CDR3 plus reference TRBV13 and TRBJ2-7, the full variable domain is AAGVIQSPRHLIKEKRETATLKCYPIPRHDTVYWYQQGPGQDPQFLISFYEKMQSDKGSIPDRFSAQQFSDYHSELNMSSLELGDSALYFCASSLALAGGEQYFGPGTRLTVT.

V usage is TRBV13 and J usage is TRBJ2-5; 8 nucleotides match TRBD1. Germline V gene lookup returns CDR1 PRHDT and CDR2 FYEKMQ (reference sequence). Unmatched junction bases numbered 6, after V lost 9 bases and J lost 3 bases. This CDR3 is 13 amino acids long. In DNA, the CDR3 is TGTGCCAGTGGGACAGGAGTTGAAGAGACCCAGTACTTC. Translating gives CASGTGVEETQYF.

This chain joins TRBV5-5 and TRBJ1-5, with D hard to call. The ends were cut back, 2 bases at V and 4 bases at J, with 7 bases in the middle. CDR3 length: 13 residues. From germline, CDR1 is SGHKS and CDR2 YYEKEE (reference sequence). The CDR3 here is CASSFHSNQPQHF. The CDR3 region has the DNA TGTGCCAGCAGCTTCCACTCTAATCAGCCCCAGCATTTT.

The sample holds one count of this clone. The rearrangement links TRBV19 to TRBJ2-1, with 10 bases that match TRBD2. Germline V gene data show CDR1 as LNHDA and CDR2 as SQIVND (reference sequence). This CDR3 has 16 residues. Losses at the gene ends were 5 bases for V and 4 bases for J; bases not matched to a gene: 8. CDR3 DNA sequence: TGTGCCAGTAGTCCATTAGCGGGGGGTGCGTACAATGAGCAGTTCTTC. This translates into CASSPLAGGAYNEQFF.

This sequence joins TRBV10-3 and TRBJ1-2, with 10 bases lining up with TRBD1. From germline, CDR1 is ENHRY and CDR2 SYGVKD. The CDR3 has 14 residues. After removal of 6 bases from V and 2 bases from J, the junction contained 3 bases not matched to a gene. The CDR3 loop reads CAIRPTGGNYGYTF. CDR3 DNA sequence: TGTGCCATCAGGCCGACAGGGGGCAACTATGGCTACACCTTC.

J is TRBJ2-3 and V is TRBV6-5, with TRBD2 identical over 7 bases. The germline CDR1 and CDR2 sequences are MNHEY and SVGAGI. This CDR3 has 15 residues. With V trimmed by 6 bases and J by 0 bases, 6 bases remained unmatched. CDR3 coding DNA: TGTGCCAGCAGCTTACTGGGGGGGAGCACAGATACGCAGTATTTT. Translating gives CASSLLGGSTDTQYF.

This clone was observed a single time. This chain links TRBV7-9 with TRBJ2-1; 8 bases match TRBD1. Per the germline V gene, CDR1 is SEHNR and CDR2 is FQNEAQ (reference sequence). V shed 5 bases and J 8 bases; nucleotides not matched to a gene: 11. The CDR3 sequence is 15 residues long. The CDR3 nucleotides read TGTGCCAGCAGCATTCAGGGGGCAACATTGGATGAGCAGTTCTTC. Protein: CASSIQGATLDEQFF.

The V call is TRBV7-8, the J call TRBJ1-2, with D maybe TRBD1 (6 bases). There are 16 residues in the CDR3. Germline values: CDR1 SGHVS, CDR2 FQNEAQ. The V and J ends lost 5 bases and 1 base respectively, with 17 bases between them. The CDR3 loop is CASSPYVQGDNYGYTF. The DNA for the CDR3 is TGTGCCAGCAGCCCCTATGTACAGGGCGATAACTATGGCTACACCTTC.

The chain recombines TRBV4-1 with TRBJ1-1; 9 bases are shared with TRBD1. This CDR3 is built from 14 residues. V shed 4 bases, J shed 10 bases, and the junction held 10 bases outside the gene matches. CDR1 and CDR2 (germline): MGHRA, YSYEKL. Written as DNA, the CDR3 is TGCGCCAGCAGCCGGCCTGGACAGGGGAATGGAGCTTTCTTT. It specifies CASSRPGQGNGAFF.